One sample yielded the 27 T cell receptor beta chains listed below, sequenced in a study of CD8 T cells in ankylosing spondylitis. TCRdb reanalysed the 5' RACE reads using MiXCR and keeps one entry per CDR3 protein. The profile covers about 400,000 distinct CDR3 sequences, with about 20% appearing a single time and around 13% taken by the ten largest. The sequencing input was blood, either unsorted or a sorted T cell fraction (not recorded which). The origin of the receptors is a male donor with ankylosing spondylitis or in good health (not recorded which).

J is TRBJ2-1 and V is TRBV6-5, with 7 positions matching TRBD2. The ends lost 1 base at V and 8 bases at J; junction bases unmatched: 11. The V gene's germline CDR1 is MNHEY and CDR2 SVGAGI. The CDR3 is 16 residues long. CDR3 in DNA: TGTGCCAGCAGTTACTTGGGTAGCGGGCCGTATCATGAGCAGTTCTTC. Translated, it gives CASSYLGSGPYHEQFF.

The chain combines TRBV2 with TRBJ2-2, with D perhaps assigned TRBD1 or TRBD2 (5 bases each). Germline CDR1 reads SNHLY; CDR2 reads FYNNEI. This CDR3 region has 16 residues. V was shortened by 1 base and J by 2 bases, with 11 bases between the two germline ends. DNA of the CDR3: TGTGCCAGCAGTGAAGTCGACCGGGGCAACACCGGGGAGCTGTTTTTT. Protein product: CASSEVDRGNTGELFF.

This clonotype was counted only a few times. The CDR3 loop reads CASRKGSSYEQYF. The CDR3 coding sequence is TGTGCCAGCAGGAAGGGCAGCTCCTACGAGCAGTACTTC. The chain couples TRBV11-2 to TRBJ2-7, with no clear D. The CDR3 runs to 13 residues. V dropped 6 bases and J dropped 0 bases, with 9 bases sitting between them. Germline V gene sequence: CDR1 SGHAT, CDR2 FQNNGV.

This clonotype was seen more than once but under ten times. The CDR3 protein is CSTGRGNNEQFF. CDR3 bases: TGCAGTACCGGCAGGGGGAACAATGAGCAGTTCTTC. The V call is TRBV20-1, the J call TRBJ2-1; 7 positions agree with TRBD1. The CDR3 sequence is 12 residues long. V shed 8 bases and J 5 bases; nucleotides not matched to a gene: 6. Germline V gene data show CDR1 as DFQATT and CDR2 as SNEGSKA (reference sequence).

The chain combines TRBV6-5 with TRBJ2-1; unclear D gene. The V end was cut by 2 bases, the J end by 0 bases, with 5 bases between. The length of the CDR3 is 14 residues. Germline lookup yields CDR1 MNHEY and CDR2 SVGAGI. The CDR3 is CASSYGDSYNEQFF. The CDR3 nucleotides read TGTGCCAGCAGTTACGGGGACTCCTACAATGAGCAGTTCTTC.

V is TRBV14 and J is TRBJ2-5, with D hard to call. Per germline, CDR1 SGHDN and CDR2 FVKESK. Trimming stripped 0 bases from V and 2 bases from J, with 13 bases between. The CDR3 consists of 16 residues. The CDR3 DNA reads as TGTGCCAGCAGCCAAGATTGGAGAGACAAACAAGAGACCCAGTACTTC. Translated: CASSQDWRDKQETQYF.

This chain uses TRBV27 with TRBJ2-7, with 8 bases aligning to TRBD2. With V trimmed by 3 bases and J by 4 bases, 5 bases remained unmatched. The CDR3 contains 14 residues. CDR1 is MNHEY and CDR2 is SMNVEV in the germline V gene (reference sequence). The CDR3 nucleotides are TGTGCCAGCAGTTTTGGGACTAGTGTGTACGAGCAGTACTTC. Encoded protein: CASSFGTSVYEQYF.

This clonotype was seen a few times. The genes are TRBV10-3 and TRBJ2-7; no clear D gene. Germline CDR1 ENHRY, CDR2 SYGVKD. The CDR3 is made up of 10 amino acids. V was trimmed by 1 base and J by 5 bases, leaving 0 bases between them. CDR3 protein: CAISEYEQYF. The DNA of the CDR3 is TGTGCCATCAGTGAGTACGAGCAGTACTTC.

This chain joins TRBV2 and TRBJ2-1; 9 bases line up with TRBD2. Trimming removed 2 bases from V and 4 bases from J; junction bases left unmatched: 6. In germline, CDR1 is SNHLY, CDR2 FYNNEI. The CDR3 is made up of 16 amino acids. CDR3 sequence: CASSETPSGAYNEQFF. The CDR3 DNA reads TGTGCCAGCAGTGAAACCCCTAGCGGGGCATACAATGAGCAGTTCTTC.

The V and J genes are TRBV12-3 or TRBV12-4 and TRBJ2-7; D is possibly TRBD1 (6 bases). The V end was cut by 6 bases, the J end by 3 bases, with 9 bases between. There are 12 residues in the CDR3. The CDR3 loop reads CASSRQVYEQYF. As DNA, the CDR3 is TGTGCCAGCAGCCGACAGGTCTACGAGCAGTACTTC.

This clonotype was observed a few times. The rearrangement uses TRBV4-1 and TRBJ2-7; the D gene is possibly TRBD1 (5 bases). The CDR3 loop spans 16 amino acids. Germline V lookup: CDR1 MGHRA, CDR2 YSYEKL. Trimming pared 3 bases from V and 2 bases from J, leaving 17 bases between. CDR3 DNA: TGCGCCAGCAGCCAGGACCCCCTGACAGTCCCCTACGAGCAGTACTTC. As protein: CASSQDPLTVPYEQYF.

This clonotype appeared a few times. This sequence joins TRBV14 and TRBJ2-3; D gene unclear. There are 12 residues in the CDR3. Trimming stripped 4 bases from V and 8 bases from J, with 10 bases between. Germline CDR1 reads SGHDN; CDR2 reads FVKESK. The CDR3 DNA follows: TGTGCCAGCAGCCGGTATCCTACTACGCAGTATTTT. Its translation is CASSRYPTTQYF.

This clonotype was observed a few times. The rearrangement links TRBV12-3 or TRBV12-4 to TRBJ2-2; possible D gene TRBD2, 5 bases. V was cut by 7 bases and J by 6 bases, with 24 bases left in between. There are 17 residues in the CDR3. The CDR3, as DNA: TGTGCCAGCATTGACCTCGGCCCCAAATCGAGGGCCGGGGAGCTGTTTTTT. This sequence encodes CASIDLGPKSRAGELFF.

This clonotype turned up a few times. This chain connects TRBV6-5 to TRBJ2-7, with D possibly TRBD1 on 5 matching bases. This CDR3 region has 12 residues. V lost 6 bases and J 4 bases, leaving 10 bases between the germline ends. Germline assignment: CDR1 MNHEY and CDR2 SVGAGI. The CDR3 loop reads CASSPTEYEQYF. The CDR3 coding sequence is TGTGCCAGCAGCCCGACAGAATACGAGCAGTACTTC.

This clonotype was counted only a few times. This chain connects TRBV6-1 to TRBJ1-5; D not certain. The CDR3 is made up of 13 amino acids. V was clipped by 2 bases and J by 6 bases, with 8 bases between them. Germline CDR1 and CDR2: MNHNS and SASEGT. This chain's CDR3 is CASSETFSQPQHF. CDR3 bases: TGTGCCAGCAGTGAAACATTTAGTCAGCCCCAGCATTTT.

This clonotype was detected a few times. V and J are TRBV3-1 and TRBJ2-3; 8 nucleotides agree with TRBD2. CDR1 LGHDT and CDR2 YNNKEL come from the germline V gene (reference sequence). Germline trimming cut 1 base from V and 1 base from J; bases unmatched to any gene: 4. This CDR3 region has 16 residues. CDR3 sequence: CASSQGQTSGTDTQYF. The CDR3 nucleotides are TGTGCCAGCAGCCAAGGTCAGACTAGCGGCACAGATACGCAGTATTTT.

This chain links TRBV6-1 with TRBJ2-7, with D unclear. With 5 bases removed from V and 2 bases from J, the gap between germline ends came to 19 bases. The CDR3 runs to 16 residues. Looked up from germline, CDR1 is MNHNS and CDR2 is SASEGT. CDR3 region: CASSPALGSRAYEQYF. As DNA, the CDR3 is TGTGCCAGCAGTCCCGCGCTTGGCTCCCGTGCCTACGAGCAGTACTTC.

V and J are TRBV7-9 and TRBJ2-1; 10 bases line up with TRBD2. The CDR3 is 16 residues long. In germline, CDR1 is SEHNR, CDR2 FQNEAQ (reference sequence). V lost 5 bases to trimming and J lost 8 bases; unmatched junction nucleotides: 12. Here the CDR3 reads CASSPGLAGEAHEQFF. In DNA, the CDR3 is TGTGCCAGCAGCCCCGGTCTAGCGGGGGAAGCCCATGAGCAGTTCTTC.

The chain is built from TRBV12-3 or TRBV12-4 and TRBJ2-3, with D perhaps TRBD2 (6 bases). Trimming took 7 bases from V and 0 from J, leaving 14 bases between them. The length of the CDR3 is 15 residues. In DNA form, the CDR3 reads TGTGCCAGCACCCGCCTCGCGGGGAGCACAGATACGCAGTATTTT. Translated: CASTRLAGSTDTQYF.

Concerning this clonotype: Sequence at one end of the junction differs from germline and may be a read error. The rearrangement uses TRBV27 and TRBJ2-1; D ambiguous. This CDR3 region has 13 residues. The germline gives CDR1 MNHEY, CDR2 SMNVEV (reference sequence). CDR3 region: CVSSLVQLNEQFF. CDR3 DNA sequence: TGTGTCAGCAGTTTAGTCCAGCTCAATGAGCAGTTCTTC.

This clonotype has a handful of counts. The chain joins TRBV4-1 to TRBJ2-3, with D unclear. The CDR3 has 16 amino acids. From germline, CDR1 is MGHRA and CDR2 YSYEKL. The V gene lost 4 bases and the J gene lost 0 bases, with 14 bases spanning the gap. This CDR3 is CASSLTSTVSTDTQYF. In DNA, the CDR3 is TGCGCCAGCAGCCTCACAAGTACGGTTAGCACAGATACGCAGTATTTT.

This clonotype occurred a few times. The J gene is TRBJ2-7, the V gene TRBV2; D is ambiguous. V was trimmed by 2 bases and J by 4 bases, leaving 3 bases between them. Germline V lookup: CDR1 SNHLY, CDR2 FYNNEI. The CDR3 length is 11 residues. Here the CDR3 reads CASSEWYEQYF. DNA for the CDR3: TGTGCCAGCAGTGAATGGTACGAGCAGTACTTC.

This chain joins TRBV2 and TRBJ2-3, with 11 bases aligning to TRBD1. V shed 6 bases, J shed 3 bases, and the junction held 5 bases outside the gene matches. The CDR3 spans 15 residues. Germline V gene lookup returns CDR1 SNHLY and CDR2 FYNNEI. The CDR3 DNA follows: TGTGCCAGCAGCGGGACAGGGGGGTGGACAGATACGCAGTATTTT. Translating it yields CASSGTGGWTDTQYF.

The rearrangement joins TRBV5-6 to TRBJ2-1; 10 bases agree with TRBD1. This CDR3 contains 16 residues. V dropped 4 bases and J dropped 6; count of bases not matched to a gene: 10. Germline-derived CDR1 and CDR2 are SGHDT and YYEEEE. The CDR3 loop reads CASSPWRTGGGNEQFF. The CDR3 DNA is TGTGCCAGCAGCCCCTGGAGGACAGGGGGAGGCAATGAGCAGTTCTTC.

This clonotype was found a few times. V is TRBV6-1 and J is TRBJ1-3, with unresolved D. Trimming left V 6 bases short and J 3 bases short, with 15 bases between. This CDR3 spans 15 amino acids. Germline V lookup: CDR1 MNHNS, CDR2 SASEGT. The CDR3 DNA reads TGTGCCAGCAGCCTTTCTTACGACGGTGGAAACACCATATATTTT. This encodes CASSLSYDGGNTIYF.

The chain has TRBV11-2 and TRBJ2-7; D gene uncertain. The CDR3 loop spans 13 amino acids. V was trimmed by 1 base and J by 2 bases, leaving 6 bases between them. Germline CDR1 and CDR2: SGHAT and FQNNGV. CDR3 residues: CASSLAVTYEQYF. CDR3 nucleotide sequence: TGTGCCAGCAGCTTAGCGGTCACCTACGAGCAGTACTTC.

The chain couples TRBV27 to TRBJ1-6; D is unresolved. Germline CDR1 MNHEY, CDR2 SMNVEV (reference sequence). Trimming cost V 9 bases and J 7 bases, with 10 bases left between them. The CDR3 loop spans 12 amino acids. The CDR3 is CASAPLNSPLHF. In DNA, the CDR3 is TGTGCCAGTGCCCCACTGAATTCACCCCTCCACTTT.